The 32 T cell receptor beta chains reported below all come from one sample, sequenced in a study of T cells in localized non-small cell lung cancer. Measured with immunoSEQ multiplex PCR; TCRdb has only the in-frame clones, and not every one. The sample contains about 35,000 clones, 82% of which appear only once. Source: peripheral blood, taken before any cancer treatment. Source of these receptors: an older male donor with stage III squamous cell lung carcinoma.

The CDR3 spells CASSGDGETDTQYF. CDR3 DNA sequence: TGCGCCAGCAGTGGGGACGGGGAAACAGATACGCAGTATTTT. This chain joins TRBV10-1 and TRBJ2-3; D assignment may be TRBD1 or TRBD2 (5 bases each). Germline CDR1 reads WNHNN; CDR2 reads SYGVQD (reference sequence). V shed 4 bases and J shed 3 bases, with 11 bases lying between them. The CDR3 covers 14 residues.

This clone was observed once. This sequence joins TRBV7-2 and TRBJ1-1; TRBD1 aligns across 7 bases. V lost 5 bases, J lost 0 bases, and 0 bases stayed unmatched. From germline, CDR1 is SGHTA and CDR2 FQGNSA. This CDR3 has 13 amino acids. DNA for the CDR3: TGTGCCAGCAGCGGACAGGTGAACACTGAAGCTTTCTTT. Translation: CASSGQVNTEAFF.

This chain connects TRBV27 to TRBJ2-2; 11 bases are a match to TRBD1. Germline lookup yields CDR1 MNHEY and CDR2 SMNVEV (reference sequence). CDR3 length: 14 amino acids. Unmatched junction bases numbered 4, after V lost 7 bases and J lost 6 bases. CDR3 loop: CASTGQGAAGELFF. The CDR3 DNA sequence: TGTGCCAGCACAGGACAGGGGGCGGCCGGGGAGCTGTTTTTT.

The genes are TRBV9 and TRBJ2-1; D gene uncertain. Germline CDR1 and CDR2: SGDLS and YYNGEE. The CDR3 sequence is 13 residues long. With 3 bases removed from V and 7 bases from J, the gap between germline ends came to 11 bases. The CDR3 nucleotides are TGTGCCAGCAGCGCAAGACCGGAGAATGAGCAGTTCTTC. It yields the protein CASSARPENEQFF.

The chain employs TRBV7-8 and TRBJ1-1; D is uncertain. Germline CDR1 SGHVS, CDR2 FQNEAQ. V lost 5 bases and J lost 3, with 7 bases in between. CDR3 length: 12 amino acids. The chain's CDR3 is CASSLDYTEAFF. In DNA form, the CDR3 reads TGTGCCAGCAGCCTAGACTACACTGAAGCTTTCTTT.

This sequence joins TRBV6-1 and TRBJ2-5, with 7 bases that match TRBD1. This CDR3 contains 15 residues. Per germline, CDR1 MNHNS and CDR2 SASEGT. Germline trimming cut 0 bases from V and 5 bases from J; bases unmatched to any gene: 6. DNA of the CDR3: TGTGCCAGCAGTGAAGCGAGGACAGGCGGGGAGACCCAGTACTTC. Its protein product is CASSEARTGGETQYF.

This clone was picked up one time. The chain has TRBV10-2 and TRBJ1-2; no clear D. CDR1 is WSHSY, CDR2 SAAADI, per germline. The CDR3 contains 13 residues. The V end lost 0 bases, the J end lost 7 bases, and 9 bases lay between the germline ends. CDR3 DNA: TGCGCCAGCAGTGAGTCGAAACGGGGTGGCTACACCTTC. This gives the protein CASSESKRGGYTF.

This chain uses TRBV6-1 with TRBJ2-6, with TRBD2 matching 8 bases. The germline V gene has CDR1 MNHNS and CDR2 SASEGT. The trim removed 2 bases at V and 0 bases at J, leaving 12 bases unmatched. The CDR3 extends over 20 amino acids. The CDR3 is CASSEQGRGAPRSGANVLTF. The CDR3 DNA reads TGTGCCAGCAGTGAACAAGGGCGGGGGGCCCCCCGCTCTGGGGCCAACGTCCTGACTTTC.

The chain joins TRBV10-2 to TRBJ2-1, with TRBD1 identical over 9 bases. Germline CDR1 reads WSHSY; CDR2 reads SAAADI. The CDR3 is 14 residues long. J lost 4 bases, V lost 6 bases, and 4 bases had no gene match. The CDR3 DNA sequence: TGCGCCAGCAGCCGGGACAGGGCATACAATGAGCAGTTCTTC. The encoded protein is CASSRDRAYNEQFF.

Here the CDR3 reads CASSQPGTGGCGNTIYF. In nucleotides, the CDR3 is TGCGCCAGCAGTCAACCCGGGACAGGGGGTTGTGGAAACACCATATATTTT. This sequence joins TRBV23-1 and TRBJ1-3; the match to TRBD1 covers 11 bases. TRBV23-1 is an ORF, with its function uncertain. The CDR3 totals 17 residues. Trimming removed 2 bases from V and 3 bases from J; junction bases left unmatched: 6.

This sequence joins TRBV30 and TRBJ1-5; D perhaps matches TRBD1 (6 bases). The ends were cut back, 0 bases at V and 5 bases at J, with 11 bases in the middle. CDR3 length: 14 amino acids. The germline gives CDR1 GTSNPN, CDR2 SVGIG (reference sequence). In DNA, the CDR3 is TGTGCCTGGAGTGTAGGAGGGGGGGATCAGCCCCAGCATTTT. This sequence encodes CAWSVGGGDQPQHF.

This clone was found a few times. This sequence joins TRBV30 and TRBJ1-5; D perhaps matches TRBD1 (5 bases). Trimming took 1 base from V and 5 from J, leaving 9 bases between them. The V gene's germline CDR1 is GTSNPN and CDR2 SVGIG (reference sequence). The CDR3 spans 13 residues. The CDR3 DNA follows: TGTGCCTGGAGTGGGACGGGGGATCAGCCCCAGCATTTT. It translates to CAWSGTGDQPQHF.

The rearrangement uses TRBV6-1 and TRBJ1-1; the match to TRBD1 covers 9 bases. CDR1 is MNHNS and CDR2 is SASEGT in the germline V gene. This CDR3 comprises 13 residues. V shed 6 bases, J shed 5 bases, and the junction held 4 bases outside the gene matches. CDR3 DNA: TGTGCCAGCAGCCGGGACAGGGTTACTGAAGCTTTCTTT. Its protein is CASSRDRVTEAFF.

The rearrangement joins TRBV5-1 to TRBJ2-5; 7 nucleotides match TRBD2. CDR1 and CDR2 from the germline V gene are SGHRS and YFSETQ. V lost 7 bases and J lost 4; bases outside the gene matches: 10. The CDR3 is made up of 14 amino acids. The chain's CDR3 is CASFLATSSETQYF. The CDR3 nucleotides read TGCGCCAGCTTTCTGGCGACTAGCTCAGAGACCCAGTACTTC. Full variable domain (remainder filled in from reference TRBV5-1 and TRBJ2-5): KAGVTQTPRYLIKTRGQQVTLSCSPISGHRSVSWYQQTPGQGLQFLFEYFSETQRNKGNFPGRFSGRQFSNSRSEMNVSTLELGDSALYLCASFLATSSETQYFGPGTRLLVL.

The chain combines TRBV7-2 with TRBJ1-1, with D perhaps matching TRBD1 (6 bases). The CDR3 extends over 15 amino acids. Trimming took 1 base from V and 4 from J, leaving 13 bases between them. The germline gives CDR1 SGHTA, CDR2 FQGNSA. CDR3 coding DNA: TGTGCCAGCAGCTTAGAAGGGGGGCAGGGCACTGAAGCTTTCTTT. Translated: CASSLEGGQGTEAFF.

This chain joins TRBV5-1 and TRBJ1-3; D may be TRBD1 (5 bases). Trimming pared 4 bases from V and 0 bases from J, leaving 14 bases between. CDR3 length equals 16 residues. The germline V gene encodes CDR1 SGHRS and CDR2 YFSETQ. CDR3 residues: CASSMTAQNSGNTIYF. Here the CDR3 DNA reads TGCGCCAGCAGCATGACAGCACAGAACTCTGGAAACACCATATATTTT.

The chain joins TRBV5-4 to TRBJ2-2, with 10 bases aligning to TRBD2. The ends lost 3 bases at V and 6 bases at J; junction bases unmatched: 8. From germline, CDR1 is SGHNT and CDR2 YYREEE (reference sequence). CDR3 length equals 16 residues. Written as DNA, the CDR3 is TGTGCCAGCAGCTCCCCAGCGGGAGGGCCCTCCGGGGAGCTGTTTTTT. Protein product: CASSSPAGGPSGELFF.

This rearrangement joins TRBV7-9 to TRBJ1-6; 7 bases map to TRBD1. Germline lookup yields CDR1 SEHNR and CDR2 FQNEAQ (reference sequence). The V gene end was trimmed by 6 bases and the J gene end by 3 bases; junction bases not matched to a gene: 5. The CDR3 loop spans 15 amino acids. CDR3 sequence: CASRARDSYNSPLHF. Here the CDR3 DNA reads TGTGCCAGCAGAGCTAGGGACAGCTATAATTCACCCCTCCACTTT.

Only one count was recorded for this clone. The chain links TRBV6-1 to TRBJ1-6; D is perhaps TRBD1 (5 bases). V dropped 4 bases and J dropped 6 bases, with 10 bases sitting between them. Germline V gene lookup returns CDR1 MNHNS and CDR2 SASEGT. The CDR3 is made up of 14 amino acids. The CDR3 spells CASSVQVPNSPLHF. In DNA form, the CDR3 reads TGTGCCAGCAGTGTACAGGTCCCTAATTCACCCCTCCACTTT.

Here the CDR3 reads CASSLAAGFTEAFF. CDR3 in DNA: TGCGCCAGCAGCTTGGCCGCTGGGTTTACTGAAGCTTTCTTT. The chain links TRBV5-1 to TRBJ1-1; D not resolved. Deletions cut 0 bases from V and 5 bases from J, with 11 bases between. Germline CDR1 reads SGHRS; CDR2 reads YFSETQ. The CDR3 runs 14 residues.

The chain is built from TRBV4-1 and TRBJ1-3; D uncertain. This CDR3 comprises 15 residues. Trimming removed 2 bases from V and 0 bases from J, with 8 bases in between. Germline V CDR1 and CDR2: MGHRA, YSYEKL. This CDR3 is CASSQPQPSGNTIYF. The CDR3 DNA reads as TGCGCCAGCAGCCAACCGCAGCCCTCTGGAAACACCATATATTTT.

The V gene is TRBV5-1, the J gene TRBJ1-1; D is possibly TRBD1 (5 bases). The CDR3 runs to 13 residues. Germline CDR1 reads SGHRS; CDR2 reads YFSETQ. Trimming shortened V by 6 bases and J by 1 base, and 10 bases separated the two germline ends. Written as DNA, the CDR3 is TGCGCCAGCACCCTGCAGGGGAACACTGAAGCTTTCTTT. This codes for CASTLQGNTEAFF.

This clone appeared a single time. Other nucleotide sequences in the sample specify the same CDR3. The gene calls are TRBV5-1 and TRBJ2-5, with no clear D. This CDR3 has 12 residues. With 0 bases removed from V and 2 bases from J, the gap between germline ends came to 2 bases. Germline-derived CDR1 and CDR2 are SGHRS and YFSETQ. The CDR3 sequence is CASSLAQETQYF. For the CDR3, the DNA is TGCGCCAGCAGCTTGGCTCAAGAGACCCAGTACTTC. Variable domain in full (rest from reference TRBV5-1 and TRBJ2-5): KAGVTQTPRYLIKTRGQQVTLSCSPISGHRSVSWYQQTPGQGLQFLFEYFSETQRNKGNFPGRFSGRQFSNSRSEMNVSTLELGDSALYLCASSLAQETQYFGPGTRLLVL.

J is TRBJ1-1 and V is TRBV6-5; weak D call: TRBD1 (6 bases). V was shortened by 10 bases and J by 0 bases, with 15 bases between the two germline ends. The germline CDR1 and CDR2 sequences are MNHEY and SVGAGI. This CDR3 spans 14 amino acids. The CDR3 sequence: CATHKQGMNTEAFF. CDR3 nucleotide sequence: TGTGCCACCCATAAACAGGGAATGAACACTGAAGCTTTCTTT.

V is TRBV13 and J is TRBJ1-1, with D possibly TRBD1 on 6 matching bases. Trimming pared 4 bases from V and 2 bases from J, leaving 14 bases between. From germline, CDR1 is PRHDT and CDR2 FYEKMQ (reference sequence). The CDR3 has 15 amino acids. CDR3 sequence (DNA): TGTGCCAGCAGCTCCGCATTGGACAGCAACACTGAAGCTTTCTTT. It yields the protein CASSSALDSNTEAFF.

V gene TRBV9 combines with J gene TRBJ2-3, with 8 bases aligning to TRBD1. Germline CDR1 SGDLS, CDR2 YYNGEE. V gave up 3 bases and J gave up 4 bases; unmatched junction bases: 13. The CDR3 runs 17 residues. CDR3 sequence: CASSGTAGGVGADTQYF. The DNA for the CDR3 is TGTGCCAGCAGCGGTACTGCAGGGGGCGTTGGTGCAGATACGCAGTATTTT.

The chain has TRBV7-2 and TRBJ2-5, with a tentative D call TRBD1 (6 bases). Germline lookup yields CDR1 SGHTA and CDR2 FQGNSA. This CDR3 is built from 14 residues. Trimming removed 5 bases from V and 4 bases from J, with 14 bases in between. DNA of the CDR3: TGTGCCAGCAGCCTAGACCAGGGGCGAGAGACCCAGTACTTC. Translating gives CASSLDQGRETQYF.

The V and J genes are TRBV2 and TRBJ2-7; TRBD1 aligns across 10 bases. CDR3 length equals 14 residues. The J segment lost 4 bases and the V segment lost 7 bases, leaving 7 bases of the junction unmatched. Germline V CDR1 and CDR2: SNHLY, FYNNEI. CDR3 in DNA: TGTGCCAGCAAGGCAGACAGGGGGCTTTACGAGCAGTACTTC. Translation gives CASKADRGLYEQYF.

This clone has only one observation. The rearrangement joins TRBV6-1 to TRBJ1-1; the D is unclear. The CDR3 is 15 residues long. V lost 0 bases and J lost 3, with 11 bases in between. Germline-derived CDR1 and CDR2 are MNHNS and SASEGT. CDR3 nucleotide sequence: TGTGCCAGCAGTGAAGCAGGAGGGTTGGACACTGAAGCTTTCTTT. Translating it yields CASSEAGGLDTEAFF.

CDR3 bases: TGTGCCATCAGTAGAGGGGGCCCTGACACCGGGGAGCTGTTTTTT. Amino acid sequence: CAISRGGPDTGELFF. This chain uses TRBV10-3 with TRBJ2-2; 7 bases line up with TRBD1. Looked up from germline, CDR1 is ENHRY and CDR2 is SYGVKD. The CDR3 contains 15 residues. With V trimmed by 5 bases and J by 3 bases, 6 bases remained unmatched.

The V and J genes are TRBV9 and TRBJ2-3; a weak D match, TRBD1 (5 bases). Trimming took 6 bases from V and 4 from J, leaving 15 bases between them. This CDR3 has 14 amino acids. Germline V gene lookup returns CDR1 SGDLS and CDR2 YYNGEE. This chain's CDR3 is CASNLYEQADTQYF. The CDR3 DNA reads TGTGCCAGCAACCTGTATGAACAGGCAGATACGCAGTATTTT.

The V gene is TRBV6-1, the J gene TRBJ2-1; 11 positions agree with TRBD2. Looked up from germline, CDR1 is MNHNS and CDR2 is SASEGT. Germline trimming cut 2 bases from V and 6 bases from J; bases unmatched to any gene: 6. The CDR3 is made up of 16 amino acids. CDR3 residues: CASSETSGRSSNEQFF. CDR3 coding DNA: TGTGCCAGCAGTGAAACTAGCGGGAGAAGTTCCAATGAGCAGTTCTTC.